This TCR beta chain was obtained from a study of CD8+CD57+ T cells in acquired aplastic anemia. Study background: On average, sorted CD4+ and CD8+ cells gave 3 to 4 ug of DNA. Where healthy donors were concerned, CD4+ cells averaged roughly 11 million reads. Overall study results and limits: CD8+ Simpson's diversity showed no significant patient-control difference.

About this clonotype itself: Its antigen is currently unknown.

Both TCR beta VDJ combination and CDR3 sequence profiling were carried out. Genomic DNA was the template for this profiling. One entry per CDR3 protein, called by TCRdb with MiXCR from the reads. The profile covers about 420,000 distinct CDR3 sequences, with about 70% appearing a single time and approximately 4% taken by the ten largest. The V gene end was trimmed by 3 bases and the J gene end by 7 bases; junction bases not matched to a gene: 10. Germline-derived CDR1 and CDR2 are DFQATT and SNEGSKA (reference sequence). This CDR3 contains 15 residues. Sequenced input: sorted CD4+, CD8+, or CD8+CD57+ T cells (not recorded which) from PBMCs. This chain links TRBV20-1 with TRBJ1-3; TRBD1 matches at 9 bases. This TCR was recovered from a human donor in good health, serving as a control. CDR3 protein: CSASPWTGDMNTIYF. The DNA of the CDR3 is TGCAGTGCTAGCCCTTGGACAGGGGATATGAACACCATATATTTT.